What follows is one TCR beta chain and its context. Antigen specificity is unknown. The sample belongs to a study of siplizumab effects on memory and regulatory T cells. Sequencing used immunoSEQ multiplex PCR; TCRdb keeps in-frame clones, though not all of them. The data show over 85,000 clones, approximately 95% seen once. Study outcomes and limitations: Alloreactive CD4+ clones that could be mapped were on average approximately 69% Treg-derived with siplizumab, against 25% to 30% in controls.

This clonotype was sampled from a human donor in good health. The sequencing input was non-Treg CD4+ T cells sorted from blood.

The CDR3 nucleotides are TGTGCCAGCAGCCTTGCACGGGATACCCAGTACTTC. Translation gives CASSLARDTQYF. The chain combines TRBV7-8 with TRBJ2-5, with D possibly TRBD2 on 5 matching bases. The CDR3 consists of 12 residues. The V end was cut by 5 bases, the J end by 8 bases, with 12 bases between. Per germline, CDR1 SGHVS and CDR2 FQNEAQ. The full variable domain, completed using reference TRBV7-8 and TRBJ2-5, is GAGVSQSPRYKVAKRGQDVALRCDPISGHVSLFWYQQALGQGPEFLTYFQNEAQLDKSGLPSDRFFAERPEGSVSTLKIQRTQQEDSAVYLCASSLARDTQYFGPGTRLLVL.